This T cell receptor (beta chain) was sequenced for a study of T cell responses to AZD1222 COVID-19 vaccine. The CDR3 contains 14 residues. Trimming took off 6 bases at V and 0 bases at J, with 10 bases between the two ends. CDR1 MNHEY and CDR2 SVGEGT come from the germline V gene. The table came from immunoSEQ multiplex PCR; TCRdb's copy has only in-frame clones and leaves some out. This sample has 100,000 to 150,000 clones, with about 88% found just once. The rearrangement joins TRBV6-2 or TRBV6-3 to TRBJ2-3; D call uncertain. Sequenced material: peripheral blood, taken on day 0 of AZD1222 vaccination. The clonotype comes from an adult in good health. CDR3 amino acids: CASSNSLSTDTQYF. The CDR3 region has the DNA TGTGCCAGCAGCAACAGCCTTAGCACAGATACGCAGTATTTT.